The clone carrying this T cell receptor beta chain was found a few times. Each CDR3 protein is one row after TCRdb ran MiXCR on the 5' RACE reads. The sample has 350,000 to 450,000 distinct CDR3 sequences; over 5% are singletons. The data derive from a study of T cells after yellow fever vaccination. The TCR was taken from a man younger than 40 who received the YFV17D yellow fever vaccine. The sequences come from PBMCs, collected 5 days after the yellow fever booster vaccination.

The chain's CDR3 is CASSLLEGDREQFF. The CDR3 DNA is TGTGCCAGCAGCTTATTGGAGGGGGACAGGGAGCAGTTCTTC. V usage is TRBV7-6 and J usage is TRBJ2-1, with TRBD1 matching over 8 bases. Germline trimming cut 2 bases from V and 10 bases from J; bases unmatched to any gene: 7. The V gene's germline CDR1 is SGHVS and CDR2 FNYEAQ. The CDR3 contains 14 residues.